The 26 T cell receptor beta chains in this list originate from one sample, sequenced in a study of blood T cell repertoires in COVID-19. The data were produced by immunoSEQ multiplex PCR, yet TCRdb's version contains in-frame clones alone and is incomplete. The top ten clones hold about 6.4% of a sample with approximately 70,000 clones, about 91% of them seen once. Material for sequencing was peripheral blood. The receptors derive from a woman in her 70s with acute or convalescent COVID-19.

The chain has TRBV10-3 and TRBJ1-1, with D possibly matching TRBD1 (6 bases). The CDR3 covers 12 residues. CDR1 and CDR2 from the germline V gene are ENHRY and SYGVKD. Trimming took off 3 bases at V and 4 bases at J, with 6 bases between the two ends. The CDR3 loop is CAISEGGTEAFF. CDR3 bases: TGTGCCATCAGTGAAGGGGGCACTGAAGCTTTCTTT.

This chain joins TRBV7-3 and TRBJ2-4, with 10 bases that match TRBD1. The CDR3 is 17 amino acids. Losses at the gene ends were 3 bases for V and 1 base for J; bases not matched to a gene: 6. Germline assignment: CDR1 SGHTA and CDR2 FQGTGA. The DNA for the CDR3 is TGTGCCAGCAGCTTCCCCCCGACAGGGGGCGCCAAAAACATTCAGTACTTC. Protein: CASSFPPTGGAKNIQYF.

V gene TRBV18 combines with J gene TRBJ2-7, with TRBD2 matching over 10 bases. The CDR3 is made up of 15 amino acids. The germline V gene has CDR1 KGHSH and CDR2 LQKENI. The V and J ends lost 3 bases and 5 bases, in that order; junction bases with no gene match: 7. CDR3 nucleotide sequence: TGTGCCAGCTCACCTCTAGCGGGGGACTTGCACGAGCAGTACTTC. It codes for CASSPLAGDLHEQYF.

This clone was recorded only once. The chain is built from TRBV6-1 and TRBJ1-1; 8 bases line up with TRBD1. Germline assignment: CDR1 MNHNS and CDR2 SASEGT. The CDR3 totals 15 residues. V was pared by 5 bases and J by 5 bases, with 10 bases of the junction left unmatched. The CDR3 DNA follows: TGTGCCAGCAGTTTGCAACGACAGGGGTGGACTGAAGCTTTCTTT. Protein sequence: CASSLQRQGWTEAFF.

This rearrangement joins TRBV7-2 to TRBJ1-6; tentative D call: TRBD1 (5 bases). The CDR3 totals 15 residues. V lost 5 bases, J lost 2 bases, and 10 bases lay in between. Germline lookup yields CDR1 SGHTA and CDR2 FQGNSA. The CDR3 bases are TGTGCCAGCAGCCCCGCGGGGCCCTATAATTCACCCCTCCACTTT. Translation gives CASSPAGPYNSPLHF.

This clone was detected only a few times. This chain links TRBV6-6 with TRBJ1-1; no firm D call. Trimming took 10 bases from V and 1 from J, leaving 13 bases between them. Germline assignment: CDR1 MNHNY and CDR2 SVGAGI (reference sequence). The CDR3 loop spans 13 amino acids. The CDR3 DNA is TGTGCCACCGCAAGAGGAGGGAACACTGAAGCTTTCTTT. It specifies CATARGGNTEAFF.

This clone was recorded a few times. The chain joins TRBV2 to TRBJ1-2; 7 nucleotides agree with TRBD1. Germline CDR1 SNHLY, CDR2 FYNNEI. The junction had 6 bases not matched to a gene; V was cut back by 5 bases and J by 3 bases. This CDR3 comprises 14 residues. The CDR3 DNA is TGTGCCAGCAGTTACACTACAGGGGACTATGGCTACACCTTC. This codes for CASSYTTGDYGYTF.

V is TRBV6-5 and J is TRBJ1-1; D is unclear. The V gene's germline CDR1 is MNHEY and CDR2 SVGAGI. The V gene lost 7 bases and the J gene lost 1 base, with 13 bases spanning the gap. The CDR3 sequence is 14 residues long. CDR3 residues: CASKEQNQNTEAFF. The CDR3 DNA reads TGTGCCAGCAAGGAACAGAACCAGAACACTGAAGCTTTCTTT.

This clone was recorded only once. The chain links TRBV13 to TRBJ1-6; D unclear. V gave up 5 bases and J gave up 9 bases, with 14 bases separating them. The germline gives CDR1 PRHDT, CDR2 FYEKMQ (reference sequence). The CDR3 spans 14 residues. CDR3 coding DNA: TGTGCCAGCAGCCCAGGCCAATCGATTTCACCCCTCCACTTT. Encoded protein: CASSPGQSISPLHF.

The chain combines TRBV4-1 with TRBJ1-6, with 7 bases fitting TRBD1. The J segment lost 7 bases and the V segment lost 0 bases, leaving 6 bases of the junction unmatched. Per germline, CDR1 MGHRA and CDR2 YSYEKL. The CDR3 sequence is 16 residues long. The DNA of the CDR3 is TGCGCCAGCAGCCAAGATTTGGGACAGAAAAATTCACCCCTCCACTTT. Protein product: CASSQDLGQKNSPLHF.

The V and J genes are TRBV5-1 and TRBJ1-1, with D unresolved. Trimming took 3 bases from V and 1 from J, leaving 4 bases between them. The CDR3 has 12 residues. CDR1 is SGHRS, CDR2 YFSETQ, per germline. Written as DNA, the CDR3 is TGCGCCAGCAGCTCTTCGAACACTGAAGCTTTCTTT. Translated, it gives CASSSSNTEAFF.

The chain uses TRBV3-1 (or the pseudogene TRBV3-2) and TRBJ1-4; 10 bases line up with TRBD1. J was trimmed by 11 bases and V by 1 base; bases with no gene match: 10. This CDR3 has 16 amino acids. Germline V gene sequence: CDR1 LGHDT, CDR2 YNNKEL (reference sequence). The CDR3: CASSQGIGQGVYKLFF. The CDR3, as DNA: TGTGCCAGCAGCCAAGGGATCGGACAGGGGGTGTATAAACTGTTTTTT.

The J gene is TRBJ2-2, the V gene TRBV5-1, with 8 bases fitting TRBD1. With 0 bases clipped from V and 8 bases from J, the junction kept 12 bases outside the gene matches. The CDR3 totals 17 residues. Germline CDR1 is SGHRS and CDR2 is YFSETQ. CDR3 region: CASSLAAGGLSRGELFF. The DNA for the CDR3 is TGCGCCAGCAGCTTGGCCGCAGGGGGCCTCTCAAGAGGGGAGCTGTTTTTT.

The rearrangement links TRBV11-1 to TRBJ1-1; no clear D. Germline CDR1 SGHAT, CDR2 FQDESV (reference sequence). The CDR3 covers 16 residues. The V end lost 8 bases, the J end lost 0 bases, and 19 bases lay between the germline ends. The CDR3 is CASGHGIGRLNTEAFF. The DNA of the CDR3 is TGTGCCAGCGGGCATGGAATAGGCAGATTGAACACTGAAGCTTTCTTT.

The rearrangement uses TRBV15 and TRBJ2-3; 8 positions agree with TRBD2. The CDR3 runs 16 residues. The junction had 6 bases not matched to a gene; V was cut back by 0 bases and J by 4 bases. Germline CDR1 LNHNV, CDR2 YYDKDF (reference sequence). CDR3 DNA: TGTGCCACCAGCAGAGACCTGCTAGCGGGTTCAGATACGCAGTATTTT. Amino acids: CATSRDLLAGSDTQYF.

V gene TRBV19 combines with J gene TRBJ2-5; possibly TRBD2 for D (6 bases). The CDR3 spans 13 residues. V lost 6 bases and J lost 5, with 13 bases in between. The V gene's germline CDR1 is LNHDA and CDR2 SQIVND (reference sequence). Written as DNA, the CDR3 is TGTGCCAGTAGACCCGGGGGTGAGGAGACCCAGTACTTC. Translated: CASRPGGEETQYF.

This clone was seen a single time. The chain is built from TRBV9 and TRBJ1-6; D gene uncertain. V dropped 4 bases and J dropped 9 bases, with 17 bases sitting between them. CDR1 and CDR2 from the germline V gene are SGDLS and YYNGEE. There are 15 residues in the CDR3. CDR3 region: CASSPRGGVGSPLHF. The CDR3 region has the DNA TGTGCCAGCAGCCCCCGAGGCGGCGTGGGTTCACCCCTCCACTTT.

The chain recombines TRBV7-9 with TRBJ2-2, with 8 bases matching TRBD1. Looked up from germline, CDR1 is SEHNR and CDR2 is FQNEAQ (reference sequence). The CDR3 consists of 13 residues. V dropped 5 bases and J dropped 7; count of bases not matched to a gene: 3. CDR3 amino acids: CASSAGTGGELFF. The CDR3 DNA reads TGTGCCAGCAGCGCTGGGACAGGCGGGGAGCTGTTTTTT.

This rearrangement joins TRBV27 to TRBJ1-2; D may be TRBD1 (5 bases). V shed 3 bases and J shed 0 bases, with 11 bases lying between them. The CDR3 has 15 amino acids. Germline assignment: CDR1 MNHEY and CDR2 SMNVEV (reference sequence). In nucleotides, the CDR3 is TGTGCCAGCAGTTTGGGGGGACCAGCTAACTATGGCTACACCTTC. As protein: CASSLGGPANYGYTF.

A remark on this clone: Its ends do not fully match the called genes, so a read error is possible. The chain combines TRBV6-5 with TRBJ2-7; TRBD1 agrees at 7 bases. The CDR3 length is 11 residues. CDR1 is MNHEY, CDR2 SVGAGI, per germline. The CDR3 sequence: CASSLRQGIHF. The CDR3, as DNA: TGTGCCAGCAGTTTAAGACAGGGAATTCACTTC.

This chain links TRBV21-1 with TRBJ2-7; the table calls TRBD2, which could not be checked here. TRBV21-1 is termed a pseudogene. The CDR3 spans 12 residues. CDR3 DNA: TGTGCCAGCAGACTAGCATCCTACGAGCAGTACTTC. The encoded protein is CASRLASYEQYF.

The chain links TRBV3-1 (or the pseudogene TRBV3-2) to TRBJ1-5; 8 bases map to TRBD1. The trim removed 3 bases at V and 4 bases at J, leaving 2 bases unmatched. Germline V gene sequence: CDR1 LGHDT, CDR2 YNNKEL (reference sequence). This CDR3 spans 14 amino acids. The CDR3 here is CASSQGQANQPQHF. CDR3 bases: TGTGCCAGCAGCCAGGGACAGGCGAATCAGCCCCAGCATTTT.

The V and J genes are TRBV28 and TRBJ2-1, with TRBD2 matching over 10 bases. The ends lost 1 base at V and 8 bases at J; junction bases unmatched: 11. CDR3 length equals 17 residues. CDR1 and CDR2 from the germline V gene are MDHEN and SYDVKM. The CDR3 nucleotides read TGTGCCAGCAGTTTATTGCCTAGCGGGGGAGTAAAGGATGAGCAGTTCTTC. This translates into CASSLLPSGGVKDEQFF.

The chain joins TRBV19 to TRBJ2-2, with D unresolved. Germline assignment: CDR1 LNHDA and CDR2 SQIVND (reference sequence). Trimming removed 4 bases at V and 1 base at J, with 13 bases between. The CDR3 spans 16 residues. The CDR3 nucleotides are TGTGCCAGTAGTAGGATTCAGGCTGGGAACACCGGGGAGCTGTTTTTT. It yields the protein CASSRIQAGNTGELFF.

The chain joins TRBV7-9 to TRBJ1-2, with unresolved D. The germline CDR1 and CDR2 sequences are SEHNR and FQNEAQ (reference sequence). V lost 3 bases and J lost 2, with 10 bases in between. The CDR3 consists of 14 residues. CDR3 in DNA: TGTGCCAGCAGCTTCCCTCAGACAAACTATGGCTACACCTTC. Protein: CASSFPQTNYGYTF.

The chain recombines TRBV10-3 with TRBJ2-1; 9 bases line up with TRBD2. CDR1 ENHRY and CDR2 SYGVKD come from the germline V gene. V dropped 0 bases and J dropped 5; count of bases not matched to a gene: 5. There are 16 residues in the CDR3. CDR3 amino acids: CAISESNSGGNNEQFF. In nucleotides, the CDR3 is TGTGCCATCAGTGAGTCGAATAGCGGGGGAAACAATGAGCAGTTCTTC.